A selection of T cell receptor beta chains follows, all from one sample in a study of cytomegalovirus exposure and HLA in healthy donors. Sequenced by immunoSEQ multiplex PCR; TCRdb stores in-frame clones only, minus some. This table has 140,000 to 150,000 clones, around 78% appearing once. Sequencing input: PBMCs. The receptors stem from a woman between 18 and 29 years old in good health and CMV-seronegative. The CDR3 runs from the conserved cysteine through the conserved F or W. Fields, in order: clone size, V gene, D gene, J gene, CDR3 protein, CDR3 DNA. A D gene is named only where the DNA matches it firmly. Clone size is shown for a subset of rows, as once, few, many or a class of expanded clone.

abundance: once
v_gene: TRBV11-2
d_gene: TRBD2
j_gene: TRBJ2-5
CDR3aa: CASSPLAGDTLETQYF
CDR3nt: TGTGCCAGCAGCCCCCTAGCGGGGGATACCTTGGAAACCCAGTACTTC

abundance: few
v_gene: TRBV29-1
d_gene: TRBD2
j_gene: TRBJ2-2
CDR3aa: CGGANTGELFF
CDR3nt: TGCGGGGGGGCGAACACCGGGGAGCTGTTTTTT

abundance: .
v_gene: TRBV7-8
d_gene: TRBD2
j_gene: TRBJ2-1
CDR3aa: CASSLSGRIYNEQFF
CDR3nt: TGTGCCAGCAGCTTAAGCGGGAGAATTTACAATGAGCAGTTCTTC

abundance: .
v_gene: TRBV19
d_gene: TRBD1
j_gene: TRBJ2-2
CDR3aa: CASFAGGARAGELFF
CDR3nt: TGTGCCAGCTTCGCAGGGGGCGCTCGGGCCGGGGAGCTGTTTTTT

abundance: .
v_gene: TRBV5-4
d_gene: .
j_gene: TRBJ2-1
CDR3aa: CASSFRGGDNEQFF
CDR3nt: TGTGCCAGCAGCTTTAGGGGGGGGGACAATGAGCAGTTCTTC

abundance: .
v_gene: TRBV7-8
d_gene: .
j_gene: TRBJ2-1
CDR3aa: CASSRRQEASYNEQFF
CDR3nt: TGTGCCAGCAGCCGCAGACAGGAGGCCTCCTACAATGAGCAGTTCTTC

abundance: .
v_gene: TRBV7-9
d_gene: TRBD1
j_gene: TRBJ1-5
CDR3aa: CASSVPGTVGTGDQPQHF
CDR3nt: TGTGCCAGCAGCGTCCCGGGGACGGTCGGGACAGGGGATCAGCCCCAGCATTTT

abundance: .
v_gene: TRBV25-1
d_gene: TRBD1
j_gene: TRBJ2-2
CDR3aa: CASRADRGVGTGELFF
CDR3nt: TGTGCCAGCAGAGCCGACAGGGGAGTCGGCACCGGGGAGCTGTTTTTT

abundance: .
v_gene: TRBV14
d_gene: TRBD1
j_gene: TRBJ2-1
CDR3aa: CASSIRTGGRNEQFF
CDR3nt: TGTGCCAGCAGCATACGGACAGGGGGTCGTAATGAGCAGTTCTTC

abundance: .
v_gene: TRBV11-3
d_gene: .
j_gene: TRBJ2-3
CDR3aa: CASSLVSGGAGDTQYF
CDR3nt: TGTGCCAGCAGCTTAGTGAGTGGGGGGGCCGGAGATACGCAGTATTTT

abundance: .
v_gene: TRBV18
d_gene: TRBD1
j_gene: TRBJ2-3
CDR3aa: CASSPPRGGGLDTQYF
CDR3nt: TGTGCCAGCTCCCCCCCCCGAGGGGGCGGCTTGGATACGCAGTATTTT

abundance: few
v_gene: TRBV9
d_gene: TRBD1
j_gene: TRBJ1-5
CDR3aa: CASSAPPGTGNENQPQHF
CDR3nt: TGTGCCAGCAGCGCCCCTCCCGGGACAGGGAACGAAAATCAGCCCCAGCATTTT

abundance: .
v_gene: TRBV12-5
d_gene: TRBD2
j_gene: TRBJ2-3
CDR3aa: CASGPRTSGVADTQYF
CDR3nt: TGTGCTAGTGGTCCTCGGACTAGCGGGGTGGCAGATACGCAGTATTTT

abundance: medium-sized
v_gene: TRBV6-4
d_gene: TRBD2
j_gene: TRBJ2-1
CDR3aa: CASSEGGGAYNEQFF
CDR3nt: TGTGCCAGCAGTGAGGGCGGGGGGGCTTACAATGAGCAGTTCTTC

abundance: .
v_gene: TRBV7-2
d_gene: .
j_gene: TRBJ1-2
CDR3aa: CASSPDSNYGYTF
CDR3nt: TGTGCCAGCAGCCCCGACAGTAACTATGGCTACACCTTC

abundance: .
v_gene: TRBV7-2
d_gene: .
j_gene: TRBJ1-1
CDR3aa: CASSLASGGLGAFF
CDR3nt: TGTGCCAGCAGCTTAGCGTCCGGGGGATTGGGAGCTTTCTTT

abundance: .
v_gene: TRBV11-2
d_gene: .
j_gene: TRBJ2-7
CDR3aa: CASSLQPGPVSYEQYF
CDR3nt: TGTGCCAGCAGCTTACAGCCAGGGCCGGTGTCCTACGAGCAGTACTTC

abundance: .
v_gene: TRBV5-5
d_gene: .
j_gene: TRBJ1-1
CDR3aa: CASRLVGAGGRGNTEAFF
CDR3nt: TGTGCCAGCAGACTGGTGGGGGCCGGTGGCAGGGGGAACACTGAAGCTTTCTTT

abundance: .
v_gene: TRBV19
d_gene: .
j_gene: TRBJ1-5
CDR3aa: CATGPTGTDQPQHF
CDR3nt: TGTGCCACCGGCCCTACAGGGACGGATCAGCCCCAGCATTTT

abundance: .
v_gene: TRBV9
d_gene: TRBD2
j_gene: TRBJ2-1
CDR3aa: CASSPGLAGPNEQFF
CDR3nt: TGTGCCAGCAGCCCAGGACTAGCGGGACCCAATGAGCAGTTCTTC

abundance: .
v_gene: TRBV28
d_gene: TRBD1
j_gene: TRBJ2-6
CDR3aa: CASSWTGAHSGANVLTF
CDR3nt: TGTGCCAGCAGTTGGACAGGGGCTCACTCTGGGGCCAACGTCCTGACTTTC

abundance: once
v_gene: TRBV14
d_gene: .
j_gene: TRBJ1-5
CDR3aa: CASSQSRVSQPQHF
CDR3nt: TGTGCCAGCAGCCAGAGCAGGGTTTCTCAGCCCCAGCATTTT

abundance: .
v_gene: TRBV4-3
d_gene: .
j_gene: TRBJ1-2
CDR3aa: CASRQGYGYTF
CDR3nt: TGCGCCAGCAGACAGGGCTATGGCTACACCTTC

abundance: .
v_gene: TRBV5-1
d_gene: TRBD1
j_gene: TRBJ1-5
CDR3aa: CASSRDSSNQPQHF
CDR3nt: TGTGCCAGCAGCCGGGACAGTAGCAATCAGCCCCAGCATTTT

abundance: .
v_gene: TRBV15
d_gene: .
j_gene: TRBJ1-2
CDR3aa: CATSRVVGRAEGYTF
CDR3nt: TGTGCCACCAGCAGAGTTGTGGGCAGGGCGGAAGGCTACACCTTC

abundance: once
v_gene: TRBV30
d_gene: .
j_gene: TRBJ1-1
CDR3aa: CAWSAGSSTEAFF
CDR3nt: TGTGCCTGGAGTGCAGGGTCGAGCACTGAAGCTTTCTTT

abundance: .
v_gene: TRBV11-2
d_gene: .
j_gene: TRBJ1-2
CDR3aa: CASSSYPGGTDDYGYTF
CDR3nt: TGTGCCAGCAGCTCCTACCCCGGAGGGACGGATGACTATGGCTACACCTTC

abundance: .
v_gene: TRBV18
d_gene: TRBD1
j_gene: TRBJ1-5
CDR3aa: CASSATGERQPQHF
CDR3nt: TGTGCCAGCTCAGCGACAGGGGAGCGTCAGCCCCAGCATTTT

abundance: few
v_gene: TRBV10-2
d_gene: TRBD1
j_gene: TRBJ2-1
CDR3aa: CASSEGSQGNNEQFF
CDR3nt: TGCGCCAGCAGTGAGGGTTCACAGGGGAACAATGAGCAGTTCTTC

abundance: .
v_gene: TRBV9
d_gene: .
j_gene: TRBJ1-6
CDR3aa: CASSVDSYRSYNSPLHF
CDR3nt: TGTGCCAGCAGCGTAGACAGCTACCGCTCCTATAATTCACCCCTCCACTTT

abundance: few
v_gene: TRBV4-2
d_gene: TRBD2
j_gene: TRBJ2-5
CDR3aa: CASSQETSPSETQYF
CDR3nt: TGTGCCAGCAGTCAAGAGACTAGCCCCTCAGAGACCCAGTACTTC

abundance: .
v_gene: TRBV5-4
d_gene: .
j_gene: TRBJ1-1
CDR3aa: CASSLAAGKIAFF
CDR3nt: TGTGCCAGCAGCTTGGCCGCAGGAAAGATAGCTTTCTTT

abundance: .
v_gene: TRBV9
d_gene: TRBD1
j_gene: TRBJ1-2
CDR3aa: CASGLGTVGHGYTF
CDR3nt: TGTGCCAGCGGCCTTGGGACAGTAGGACATGGCTACACCTTC

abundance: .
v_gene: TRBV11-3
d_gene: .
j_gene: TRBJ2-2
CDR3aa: CASSLRGTGELFF
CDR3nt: TGTGCCAGCAGCTTACGGGGTACCGGGGAGCTGTTTTTT

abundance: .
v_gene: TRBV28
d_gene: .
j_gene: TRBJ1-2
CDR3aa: CASSLGNRGNYGYTF
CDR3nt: TGTGCCAGCAGTTTAGGTAATCGGGGGAACTATGGCTACACCTTC

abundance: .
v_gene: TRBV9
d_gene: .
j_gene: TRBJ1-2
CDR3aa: CASSGAGVQTFSTF
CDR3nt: TGTGCCAGCAGCGGTGCCGGGGTCCAGACCTTCTCCACCTTC

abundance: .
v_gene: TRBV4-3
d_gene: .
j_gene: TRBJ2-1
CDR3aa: CASSHETKPYNEQFF
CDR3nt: TGCGCCAGCAGCCACGAGACAAAGCCCTACAATGAGCAGTTCTTC

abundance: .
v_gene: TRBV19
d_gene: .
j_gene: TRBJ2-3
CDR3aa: CASSLRRPYTDTQYF
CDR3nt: TGTGCCAGTAGTTTGCGGCGCCCTTACACAGATACGCAGTATTTT

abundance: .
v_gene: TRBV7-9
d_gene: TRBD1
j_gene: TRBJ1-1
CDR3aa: CASTQGVGNTEAFF
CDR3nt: TGTGCCAGCACTCAGGGGGTGGGGAACACTGAAGCTTTCTTT

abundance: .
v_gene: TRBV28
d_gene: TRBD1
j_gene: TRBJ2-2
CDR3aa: CASSDEGASRWVTGELFF
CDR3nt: TGTGCCAGCAGTGATGAGGGGGCTAGCCGTTGGGTAACCGGGGAGCTGTTTTTT

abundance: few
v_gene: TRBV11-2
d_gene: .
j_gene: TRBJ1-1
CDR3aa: CASSWGRERAEAFF
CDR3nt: TGTGCCAGCAGCTGGGGAAGGGAGCGCGCTGAAGCTTTCTTT

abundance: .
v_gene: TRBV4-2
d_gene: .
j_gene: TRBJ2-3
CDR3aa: CASSQDAAGITDTQYF
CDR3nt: TGTGCCAGCAGCCAAGATGCGGCCGGGATCACAGATACGCAGTATTTT

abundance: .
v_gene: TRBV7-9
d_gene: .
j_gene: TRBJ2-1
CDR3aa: CASSFYEDNEQFF
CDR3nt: TGTGCCAGCAGCTTTTATGAGGACAATGAGCAGTTCTTC

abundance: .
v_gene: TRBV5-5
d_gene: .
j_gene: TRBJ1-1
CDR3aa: CASSPSGTPDRKAFF
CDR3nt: TGTGCCAGCAGCCCTTCCGGGACACCGGATCGGAAAGCTTTCTTT

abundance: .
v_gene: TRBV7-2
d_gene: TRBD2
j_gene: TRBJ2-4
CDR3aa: CASSLGLAENIQYF
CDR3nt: TGTGCCAGCAGCTTAGGGCTAGCGGAGAACATTCAGTACTTC

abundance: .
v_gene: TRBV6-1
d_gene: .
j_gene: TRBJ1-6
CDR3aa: CASSRTDNSPLHF
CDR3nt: TGTGCCAGCAGTCGGACAGATAATTCACCCCTCCACTTT

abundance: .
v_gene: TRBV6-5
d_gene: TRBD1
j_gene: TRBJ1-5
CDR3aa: CASRQTGISNQPQHF
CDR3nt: TGTGCCAGCAGGCAGACAGGGATCAGCAATCAGCCCCAGCATTTT

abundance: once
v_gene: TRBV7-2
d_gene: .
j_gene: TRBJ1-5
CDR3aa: CASSTDSNQPQHF
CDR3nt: TGTGCCAGCAGTACTGATAGCAATCAGCCCCAGCATTTT

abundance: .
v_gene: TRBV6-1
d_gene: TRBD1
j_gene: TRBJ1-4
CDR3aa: CASHLGGTGNEKLFF
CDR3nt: TGTGCCAGCCATTTGGGGGGGACAGGAAATGAAAAACTGTTTTTT

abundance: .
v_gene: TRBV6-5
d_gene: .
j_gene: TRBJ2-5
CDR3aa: CASSKGVLETQYF
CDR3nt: TGTGCCAGCAGTAAGGGGGTTTTAGAGACCCAGTACTTC

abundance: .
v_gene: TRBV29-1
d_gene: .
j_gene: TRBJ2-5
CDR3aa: CSVGPGQLRRETQYF
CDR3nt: TGCAGCGTTGGTCCCGGACAGCTTAGGAGGGAGACCCAGTACTTC

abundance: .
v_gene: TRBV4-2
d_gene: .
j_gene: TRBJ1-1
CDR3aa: CASSPLSFSAEAFF
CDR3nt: TGTGCCAGCAGCCCTTTGTCTTTTTCCGCTGAAGCTTTCTTT

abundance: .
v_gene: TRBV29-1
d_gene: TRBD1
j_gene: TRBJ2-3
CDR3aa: CSVVVRGQGTDTQYF
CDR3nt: TGCAGCGTTGTGGTCAGGGGGCAAGGCACAGATACGCAGTATTTT

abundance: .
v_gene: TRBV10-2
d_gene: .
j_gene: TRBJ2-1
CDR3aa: CASIGTIGGHEQFF
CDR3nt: TGCGCCAGCATCGGTACCATTGGAGGCCATGAGCAGTTCTTC

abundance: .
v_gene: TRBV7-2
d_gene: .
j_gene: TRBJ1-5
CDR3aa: CASSSKAGADGQPQHF
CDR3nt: TGTGCCAGCAGCTCCAAGGCGGGGGCCGACGGTCAGCCCCAGCATTTT

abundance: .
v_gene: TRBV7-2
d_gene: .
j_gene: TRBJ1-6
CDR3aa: CASSLYGTEYSSPLHF
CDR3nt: TGTGCCAGCAGCTTATACGGGACTGAATATAGTTCACCCCTCCACTTT

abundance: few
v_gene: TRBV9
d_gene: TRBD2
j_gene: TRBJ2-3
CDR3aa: CASSVTSGRTDTQYF
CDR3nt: TGTGCCAGCAGCGTAACAAGCGGGAGGACAGATACGCAGTATTTT

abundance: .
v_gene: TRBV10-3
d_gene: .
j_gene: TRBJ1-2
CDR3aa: CAISEQDGYTF
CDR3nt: TGTGCCATCAGTGAACAGGACGGCTACACCTTC

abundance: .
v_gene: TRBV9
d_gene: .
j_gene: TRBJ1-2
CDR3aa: CASSVGGGDPRGYTF
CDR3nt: TGTGCCAGCAGCGTAGGTGGAGGAGACCCTAGGGGCTACACCTTC